One and the same sample provided the 13 T cell receptor beta chains below, sequenced in a study of blood T cell repertoires in COVID-19. Only in-frame clones appear in the TCRdb table, and some are missing; sequencing was by immunoSEQ multiplex PCR. Of around 250,000 clones listed, around nine tenths were seen once; the top ten hold approximately 9.7%. The sample consisted of peripheral blood. Every receptor here comes from a man in his forties with active or convalescent COVID-19.

V is TRBV7-9 and J is TRBJ1-4; D is possibly TRBD1 (6 bases). Germline V gene data show CDR1 as SEHNR and CDR2 as FQNEAQ (reference sequence). V was pared by 2 bases and J by 7 bases, with 20 bases between. This CDR3 is 17 amino acids long. The CDR3 loop reads CASSLTFGTFISEKLFF. The CDR3 DNA is TGTGCCAGCAGCTTAACTTTCGGGACATTTATTAGTGAAAAACTGTTTTTT.

The chain joins TRBV19 to TRBJ1-3; no firm D call. Germline-derived CDR1 and CDR2 are LNHDA and SQIVND (reference sequence). The V and J ends lost 6 bases and 0 bases respectively, with 9 bases between them. CDR3 length equals 14 residues. The CDR3 DNA follows: TGTGCCAGTAGCCCAGGACTCTCTGGAAACACCATATATTTT. Translating gives CASSPGLSGNTIYF.

V and J are TRBV5-4 and TRBJ2-7; 8 nucleotides agree with TRBD1. Trimming took 4 bases from V and 3 from J; bases not matched to a gene: 12. CDR1 and CDR2 from the germline V gene are SGHNT and YYREEE (reference sequence). The CDR3 sequence is 16 residues long. CDR3 in amino acids: CASSKNMDDRGYEQYF. CDR3 DNA sequence: TGTGCCAGCAGCAAGAATATGGACGACAGGGGCTACGAGCAGTACTTC.

Of note for this clone: Germline and junction disagree at one end, which may indicate a read error. The genes are TRBV19 and TRBJ2-1; D possibly corresponds to TRBD2 (7 bases). From germline, CDR1 is LNHDA and CDR2 SQIVND (reference sequence). This CDR3 is 15 amino acids long. CDR3: CASNIGGVSYNEQFF. The CDR3 nucleotides read TGTGCCAGTAATATAGGGGGGGTCTCCTACAATGAGCAGTTCTTC.

In its sample, this clone was seen once. The chain links TRBV7-3 to TRBJ2-2; 9 bases map to TRBD1. This CDR3 is built from 16 residues. After removal of 0 bases from V and 4 bases from J, the junction contained 3 bases not matched to a gene. Germline-derived CDR1 and CDR2 are SGHTA and FQGTGA. This CDR3 is CASSLTQGASTGELFF. The CDR3 DNA reads TGTGCCAGCAGCTTAACACAGGGGGCGAGCACCGGGGAGCTGTTTTTT.

This rearrangement joins TRBV6-1 to TRBJ1-6; perhaps TRBD1 as D (6 bases). The CDR3 covers 15 residues. Germline V gene sequence: CDR1 MNHNS, CDR2 SASEGT. Trimming shortened V by 2 bases and J by 10 bases, and 15 bases separated the two germline ends. In DNA, the CDR3 is TGTGCCAGCAGTGAAACAGGGCCGTACAGCTCACCCCTCCACTTT. This encodes CASSETGPYSSPLHF.

The CDR3 DNA is TGTGCCAGCTCACGGAAGGGGGAGGGCACTGAAGCTTTCTTT. Residues: CASSRKGEGTEAFF. The V gene is TRBV18, the J gene TRBJ1-1; D perhaps matches TRBD1 (6 bases). This CDR3 has 14 amino acids. Germline assignment: CDR1 KGHSH and CDR2 LQKENI. The germline V and J ends were trimmed by 4 bases and 4 bases, with 13 bases remaining between them.

The chain uses TRBV5-5 and TRBJ1-5; 8 bases line up with TRBD1. With V trimmed by 1 base and J by 1 base, 10 bases remained unmatched. CDR1 and CDR2 from the germline V gene are SGHKS and YYEKEE (reference sequence). This CDR3 spans 18 amino acids. The CDR3 nucleotides are TGTGCCAGCAGCTTGTCCGGACAGGGCTGGCGGAGCAATCAGCCCCAGCATTTT. Protein: CASSLSGQGWRSNQPQHF.

The chain has TRBV30 and TRBJ1-6; a weak D match, TRBD1 (5 bases). This CDR3 region has 13 residues. Trimming stripped 4 bases from V and 4 bases from J, with 8 bases between. Germline CDR1 reads GTSNPN; CDR2 reads SVGIG (reference sequence). CDR3: CAWMGQYNSPLHF. The CDR3 DNA sequence: TGTGCCTGGATGGGGCAGTATAATTCACCCCTCCACTTT. The full variable domain, with the rest looked up from reference TRBV30 and TRBJ1-6, is SQTIHQWPATLVQPVGSPLSLECTVEGTSNPNLYWYRQAAGRGLQLLFYSVGIGQISSEVPQNLSASRPQDRQFILSSKKLLLSDSGFYLCAWMGQYNSPLHFGNGTRLTVT.

The V call is TRBV21-1, the J call TRBJ2-2; the table's D call, TRBD1, was not checked against the DNA. TRBV21-1 is classified as a pseudogene. The CDR3 sequence is 16 residues long. CDR3 sequence reads: CASSKVAGQKNGELFF. The DNA for the CDR3 is TGTGCCAGCAGCAAAGTGGCAGGGCAGAAGAACGGGGAGCTGTTTTTT.

The chain recombines TRBV15 with TRBJ2-5; 7 bases agree with TRBD2. The CDR3 length is 17 residues. V trimming: 0 bases; J trimming: 5 bases; junction bases outside the gene matches: 12. Germline values: CDR1 LNHNV, CDR2 YYDKDF (reference sequence). The CDR3 spells CATSREGTGGVSETQYF. The DNA of the CDR3 is TGTGCCACCAGCAGAGAAGGGACGGGGGGAGTGTCTGAGACCCAGTACTTC.

The genes are TRBV7-9 and TRBJ1-2, with 8 bases aligning to TRBD1. There are 14 residues in the CDR3. CDR1 and CDR2 (germline): SEHNR, FQNEAQ (reference sequence). V dropped 5 bases and J dropped 2; count of bases not matched to a gene: 4. This CDR3 is CASSETGENYGYTF. CDR3 nucleotide sequence: TGTGCCAGCAGCGAGACAGGGGAAAACTATGGCTACACCTTC. Looking up the rest from reference TRBV7-9 and TRBJ1-2 gives the full variable domain: DTGVSQNPRHKITKRGQNVTFRCDPISEHNRLYWYRQTLGQGPEFLTYFQNEAQLEKSRLLSDRFSAERPKGSFSTLEIQRTEQGDSAMYLCASSETGENYGYTFGSGTRLTVV.

This rearrangement joins TRBV14 to TRBJ2-3; 16 bases are shared with TRBD2. V shed 1 base, J shed 3 bases, and the junction held 22 bases outside the gene matches. CDR1 and CDR2 (germline): SGHDN, FVKESK. This CDR3 has 24 residues. CDR3 sequence (DNA): TGTGCCAGCAGCCAAGTTAAATTAAATTCGGGACTAGCGGGGGGGCCGGGTAATACAGATACGCAGTATTTT. It translates to CASSQVKLNSGLAGGPGNTDTQYF.